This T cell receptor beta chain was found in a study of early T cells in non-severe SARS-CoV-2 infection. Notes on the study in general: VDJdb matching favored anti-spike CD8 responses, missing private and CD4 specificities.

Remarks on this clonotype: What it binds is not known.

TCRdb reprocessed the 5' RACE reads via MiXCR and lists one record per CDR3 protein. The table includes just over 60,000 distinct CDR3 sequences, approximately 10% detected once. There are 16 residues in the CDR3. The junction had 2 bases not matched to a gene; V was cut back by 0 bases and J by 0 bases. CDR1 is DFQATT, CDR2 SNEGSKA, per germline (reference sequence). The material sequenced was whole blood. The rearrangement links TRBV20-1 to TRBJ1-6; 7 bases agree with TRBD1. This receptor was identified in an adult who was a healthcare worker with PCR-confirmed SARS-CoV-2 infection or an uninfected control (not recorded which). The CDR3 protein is CSARDWDSSYNSPLHF. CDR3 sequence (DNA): TGCAGTGCTAGAGATTGGGACAGCTCCTATAATTCACCCCTCCACTTT.